The 20 T cell receptor beta chains below all came from one sample that was sequenced in a study of cytomegalovirus exposure and HLA in healthy donors (dated by TCRdb to 2015 to 2018). Libraries were built with the immunoSEQ multiplex PCR assay. For the multiplex PCR, a mixture combining 60 forward primers for TCR Vbeta segments and 13 reverse primers for TCR Jbeta segments was used. TCRdb mirrors the immuneACCESS table, restricted to in-frame sequences. Some clones are absent from its copies; in checked studies, under half trace to an unresolved V gene, and the reason for the others is unknown. Present in this sample are more than 100,000 clones, more than 75% of which were seen just once. The top ten clones comprise about a tenth of the sample. Sample: PBMCs. These receptor sequences come from a woman between 18 and 29 years old in good health and CMV-seropositive.

The V gene is TRBV9, the J gene TRBJ2-1, with 9 bases matching TRBD2. Per germline, CDR1 SGDLS and CDR2 YYNGEE. CDR3 length equals 17 residues. J was trimmed by 3 bases and V by 3 bases; bases with no gene match: 10. CDR3 nucleotide sequence: TGTGCCAGCAGCGCCTTATTTATAGCGGGAGACTACAATGAGCAGTTCTTC. Its protein product is CASSALFIAGDYNEQFF.

As for this clone: Additional DNA sequences in this sample encode the identical CDR3. The rearrangement links TRBV5-1 to TRBJ2-2; 7 bases map to TRBD1. The CDR3 runs to 15 residues. V lost 0 bases, J lost 2 bases, and 1 base stayed unmatched. From germline, CDR1 is SGHRS and CDR2 YFSETQ. CDR3 sequence: CASSLDRGNTGELFF. DNA of the CDR3: TGCGCCAGCAGCTTGGACAGGGGAAACACCGGGGAGCTGTTTTTT.

The chain has TRBV10-3 and TRBJ2-1, with D possibly TRBD2 on 5 matching bases. The germline gives CDR1 ENHRY, CDR2 SYGVKD. This CDR3 contains 15 residues. Deletions cut 4 bases from V and 2 bases from J, with 12 bases between. CDR3 sequence (DNA): TGTGCCATCAGTGGAAAAACTAGAACCTACAATGAGCAGTTCTTC. Its protein is CAISGKTRTYNEQFF.

J is TRBJ2-3 and V is TRBV6-4, with 14 positions matching TRBD2. Germline CDR1 is MRHNA and CDR2 is SNTAGT. This CDR3 is built from 16 residues. V was clipped by 0 bases and J by 4 bases; unmatched bases: 0. In nucleotides, the CDR3 is TGTGCCAGCAGTGACTCGACTAGCGGGGGGGCAGATACGCAGTATTTT. It translates to CASSDSTSGGADTQYF.

The chain carries TRBV7-3 and TRBJ1-2, with 9 bases identical to TRBD1. This CDR3 comprises 13 residues. Germline V gene sequence: CDR1 SGHTA, CDR2 FQGTGA. After removal of 3 bases from V and 5 bases from J, the junction contained 1 base not matched to a gene. The CDR3 nucleotides read TGTGCCAGCAGCTTGGGACAGGGATATGGCTACACCTTC. It encodes CASSLGQGYGYTF.

The sample holds one count of this clone. The rearrangement links TRBV6-6 to TRBJ1-4; 8 nucleotides line up with TRBD1. In germline, CDR1 is MNHNY, CDR2 SVGAGI (reference sequence). With 4 bases clipped from V and 0 bases from J, the junction kept 1 base outside the gene matches. CDR3 size: 15 residues. CDR3 in DNA: TGTGCCAGCAGTTCGACAGGGGCAACTAATGAAAAACTGTTTTTT. Protein sequence: CASSSTGATNEKLFF.

This chain links TRBV27 with TRBJ2-1; 8 bases agree with TRBD2. The CDR3 consists of 16 residues. With V trimmed by 5 bases and J by 8 bases, 14 bases remained unmatched. Germline lookup yields CDR1 MNHEY and CDR2 SMNVEV (reference sequence). The CDR3 is CASSTRQIAGIHEQFF. The CDR3 DNA follows: TGTGCCAGCAGTACACGTCAGATAGCGGGAATTCATGAGCAGTTCTTC.

The chain carries TRBV29-1 and TRBJ2-1; 11 nucleotides agree with TRBD2. Germline V lookup: CDR1 SQVTM, CDR2 ANQGSEA. The CDR3 sequence is 15 residues long. J gave up 4 bases and V 3 bases, and 5 bases lay outside the gene matches. This chain's CDR3 is CSVDPGLADYNEQFF. CDR3 bases: TGCAGCGTTGATCCGGGACTAGCGGATTACAATGAGCAGTTCTTC.

The V and J genes are TRBV2 and TRBJ1-4; TRBD1 matches 9 bases. Trimming removed 4 bases from V and 8 bases from J; junction bases left unmatched: 14. Germline CDR1 and CDR2: SNHLY and FYNNEI. The CDR3 spans 17 residues. CDR3 coding DNA: TGTGCCAGCAGTGCCGGGACGGGACAGGGAGAGGGAGAAAAACTGTTTTTT. Its translation is CASSAGTGQGEGEKLFF.

The chain couples TRBV19 to TRBJ1-2; a possible D gene is TRBD1 (6 bases). V was shortened by 6 bases and J by 1 base, with 9 bases between the two germline ends. There are 13 residues in the CDR3. Germline V gives CDR1 LNHDA, CDR2 SQIVND (reference sequence). The DNA for the CDR3 is TGTGCCAGTAGGGACAGTTTTAACTATGGCTACACCTTC. Protein sequence: CASRDSFNYGYTF.

The chain links TRBV4-2 to TRBJ1-1; the D is unclear. V shed 4 bases and J shed 1 base, with 7 bases lying between them. Germline-derived CDR1 and CDR2 are LGHNA and YNFKEQ. The CDR3 consists of 13 residues. The DNA for the CDR3 is TGTGCCAGCAGCCTCGCGAGGAACACTGAAGCTTTCTTT. Protein: CASSLARNTEAFF.

The chain recombines TRBV5-1 with TRBJ1-2; 7 nucleotides line up with TRBD1. The V segment lost 6 bases and the J segment 2 bases; nucleotides outside the gene matches: 4. The germline CDR1 and CDR2 sequences are SGHRS and YFSETQ. The CDR3 has 13 amino acids. The CDR3 is CASKPGQNYGYTF. The CDR3 region has the DNA TGCGCCAGCAAACCGGGACAGAACTATGGCTACACCTTC. The full variable domain, in which reference TRBV5-1 and TRBJ1-2 provide the parts outside the CDR3, is KAGVTQTPRYLIKTRGQQVTLSCSPISGHRSVSWYQQTPGQGLQFLFEYFSETQRNKGNFPGRFSGRQFSNSRSEMNVSTLELGDSALYLCASKPGQNYGYTFGSGTRLTVV.

V is TRBV6-1 and J is TRBJ1-6; TRBD1 aligns across 9 bases. Germline values: CDR1 MNHNS, CDR2 SASEGT. The ends lost 4 bases at V and 8 bases at J; junction bases unmatched: 6. The CDR3 totals 15 residues. The CDR3 sequence: CASSVPGTGHSPLHF. In DNA form, the CDR3 reads TGTGCCAGCAGTGTTCCCGGGACAGGGCATTCACCCCTCCACTTT.

The chain recombines TRBV5-4 with TRBJ2-1; D remains unclear. The CDR3 contains 12 residues. V dropped 4 bases and J dropped 4 bases, with 6 bases sitting between them. The germline V gene has CDR1 SGHNT and CDR2 YYREEE (reference sequence). CDR3 protein: CASSTSYNEQFF. The DNA for the CDR3 is TGTGCCAGCAGCACAAGTTACAATGAGCAGTTCTTC.

The chain links TRBV21-1 to TRBJ2-1; no check of the table's D call, TRBD2, against the DNA was made. TRBV21-1 corresponds to a pseudogene. The CDR3 sequence is 14 residues long. As DNA, the CDR3 is TGTGCCAGCAGCGGACTAGCGATCCCCAATGAGCAGTTCTTC. It yields the protein CASSGLAIPNEQFF.

V is TRBV21-1 and J is TRBJ1-1; TRBD1 is taken as the D call from the table, unchecked against the DNA. TRBV21-1 corresponds to a pseudogene. The CDR3 runs to 17 residues. The CDR3 region is CASSKVTGITLDTEAFF. CDR3 DNA sequence: TGTGCCAGCAGCAAAGTGACAGGGATTACTTTGGACACTGAAGCTTTCTTT.

The chain combines TRBV19 with TRBJ2-2; D might be TRBD1 (6 bases). CDR1 LNHDA and CDR2 SQIVND come from the germline V gene (reference sequence). V lost 4 bases and J lost 1, with 10 bases in between. CDR3 length equals 15 residues. The CDR3 nucleotides read TGTGCCAGTAGTAAACAGGGAAGGAACACCGGGGAGCTGTTTTTT. Its protein product is CASSKQGRNTGELFF.

The J gene is TRBJ1-1, the V gene TRBV5-4; TRBD1 agrees at 8 bases. V shed 5 bases and J 0 bases; nucleotides not matched to a gene: 3. CDR3 length equals 14 residues. From germline, CDR1 is SGHNT and CDR2 YYREEE (reference sequence). CDR3 sequence: CASSLGQVNTEAFF. CDR3 DNA: TGTGCCAGCAGTCTGGGACAGGTGAACACTGAAGCTTTCTTT.

The chain links TRBV21-1 to TRBJ2-7; the table's TRBD1 call for D was not verified on the DNA. TRBV21-1 is termed a pseudogene. The CDR3 covers 16 residues. The CDR3: CASSKVLQELNYEQYF. CDR3 DNA: TGTGCCAGCAGCAAAGTTTTACAGGAGCTTAACTACGAGCAGTACTTC.

The chain couples TRBV28 to TRBJ1-3; 7 bases line up with TRBD1. V dropped 7 bases and J dropped 5; count of bases not matched to a gene: 8. The V gene's germline CDR1 is MDHEN and CDR2 SYDVKM. The CDR3 length is 14 residues. DNA of the CDR3: TGTGCCAGCACCGCGAGGACAGGCCGAAACACCATATATTTT. This encodes CASTARTGRNTIYF.